This entry lists 3 T cell receptor beta chains sequenced from one sample in a study of technical replicates of blood from a handful of donors. Method: immunoSEQ multiplex PCR; TCRdb's copy keeps in-frame clones and lacks some. The sample lists 65,000 to 85,000 clones, roughly 96% occurring once. The sample consisted of T cells isolated from PBMCs. These TCRs come from a human donor in good health.

The V and J genes are TRBV11-3 and TRBJ2-1; TRBD2 might be the D (5 bases). Germline values: CDR1 SGHNT, CDR2 YENEEA. The V end was cut by 1 base, the J end by 6 bases, with 10 bases between. The CDR3 has 14 residues. The CDR3 DNA is TGTGCCAGCAGCTTAGGTTTCCGGGGCAATGAGCAGTTCTTC. Amino acids: CASSLGFRGNEQFF.

This chain connects TRBV11-3 to TRBJ2-3; TRBD2 aligns across 10 bases. Germline assignment: CDR1 SGHNT and CDR2 YENEEA. The V and J ends lost 6 bases and 1 base, in that order; junction bases with no gene match: 4. The CDR3 length is 15 residues. CDR3 nucleotide sequence: TGTGCCAGCAGACTCCTAGCGGGAGGCACAGATACGCAGTATTTT. Translated: CASRLLAGGTDTQYF.

The rearrangement joins TRBV2 to TRBJ2-7; no definite D call. The length of the CDR3 is 14 residues. V was cut by 6 bases and J by 4 bases, with 16 bases left in between. CDR1 SNHLY and CDR2 FYNNEI come from the germline V gene. This CDR3 is CASSESWRSYEQYF. The CDR3 DNA follows: TGTGCCAGCAGCGAAAGTTGGCGGAGTTACGAGCAGTACTTC.